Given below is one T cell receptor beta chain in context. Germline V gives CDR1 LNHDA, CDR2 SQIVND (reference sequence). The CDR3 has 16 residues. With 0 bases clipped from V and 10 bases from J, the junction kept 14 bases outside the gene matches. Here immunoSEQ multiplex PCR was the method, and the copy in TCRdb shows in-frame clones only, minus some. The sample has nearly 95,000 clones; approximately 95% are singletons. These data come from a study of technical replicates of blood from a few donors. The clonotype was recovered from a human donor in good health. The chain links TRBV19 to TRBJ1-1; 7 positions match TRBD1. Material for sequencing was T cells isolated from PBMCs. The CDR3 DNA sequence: TGTGCCAGTAGTATAGATCCTGAAGGGGGCTCTTTGGGAGCTTTCTTT. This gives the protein CASSIDPEGGSLGAFF.